One T cell receptor (beta chain) is described in this entry. The specificity of this receptor is unknown. Nothing much larger sits one base from this clone, and base qualities are not available. This entry comes from a study of T cell changes during pregnancy in multiple sclerosis (dated by TCRdb to between 2018 and 2021). Study-wide context: The study examined how the T cell repertoire changed over the course of pregnancy in women with multiple sclerosis.

Measured from the cysteine to the phenylalanine, the CDR3 is 19 residues long. Only CDR3 DNA is held: 57 bases, read in frame from base 1. The CDR1 and CDR2 encoded by the germline V gene are SGHTA and FQGNSA. Clipping removes 6 bases from V and 6 bases from J, with 20 as the unmatched junction base count. The library was prepared using the immunoSEQ multiplex PCR assay. Held by TCRdb, this immuneACCESS table contains in-frame sequences only and omits some clones. Under half of the omission traces to an unresolved V gene where checked; the cause of the rest is unknown. This sample holds roughly 40,000 clones; approximately 91% were observed only once. The ten largest account for 0.3% to 0.4% of the sample.

The chain is made from TRBV7-2 and TRBJ2-4; 10 central nucleotides agree with TRBD1. The clonotype was recovered from a female donor with multiple sclerosis, enrolled in a pregnancy study. This specimen consisted of CD4+ T cells from peripheral blood mononuclear cells, obtained in the second trimester of pregnancy. The nucleotides read TGTGCCAGCAGACGAGCGGACAGGGGGGAAGCGGGTACCAGAAACATTCAGTACTTC. Its product reads: CASRRADRGEAGTRNIQYF.